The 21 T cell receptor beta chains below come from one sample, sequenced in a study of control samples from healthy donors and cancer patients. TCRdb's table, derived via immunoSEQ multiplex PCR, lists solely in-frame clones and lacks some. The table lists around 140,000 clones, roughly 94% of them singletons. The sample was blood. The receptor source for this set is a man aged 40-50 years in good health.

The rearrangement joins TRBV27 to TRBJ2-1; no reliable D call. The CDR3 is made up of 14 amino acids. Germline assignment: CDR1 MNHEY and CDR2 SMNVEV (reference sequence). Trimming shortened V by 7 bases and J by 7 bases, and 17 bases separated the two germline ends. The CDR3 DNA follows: TGTGCCAGCAACGATTCCAAGGGTCGGAATGAGCAGTTCTTC. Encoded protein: CASNDSKGRNEQFF.

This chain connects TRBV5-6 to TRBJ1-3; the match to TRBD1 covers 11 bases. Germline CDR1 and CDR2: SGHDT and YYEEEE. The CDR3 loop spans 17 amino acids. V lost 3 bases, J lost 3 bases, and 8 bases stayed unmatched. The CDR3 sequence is CASSWMDRGLNGNTIYF. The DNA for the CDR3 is TGTGCCAGCAGCTGGATGGACAGGGGGCTTAATGGAAACACCATATATTTT.

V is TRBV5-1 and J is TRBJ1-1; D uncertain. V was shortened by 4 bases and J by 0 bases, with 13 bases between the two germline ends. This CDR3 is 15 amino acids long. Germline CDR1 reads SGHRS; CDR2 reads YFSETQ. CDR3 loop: CASSPAPYMNTEAFF. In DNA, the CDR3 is TGCGCCAGCAGCCCGGCCCCGTACATGAACACTGAAGCTTTCTTT.

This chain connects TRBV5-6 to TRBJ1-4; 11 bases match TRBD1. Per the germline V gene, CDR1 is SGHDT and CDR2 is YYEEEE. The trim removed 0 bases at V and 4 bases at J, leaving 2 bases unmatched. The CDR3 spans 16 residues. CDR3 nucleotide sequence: TGTGCCAGCAGCTTGGGGACAGGGGGCATTAATGAAAAACTGTTTTTT. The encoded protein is CASSLGTGGINEKLFF.

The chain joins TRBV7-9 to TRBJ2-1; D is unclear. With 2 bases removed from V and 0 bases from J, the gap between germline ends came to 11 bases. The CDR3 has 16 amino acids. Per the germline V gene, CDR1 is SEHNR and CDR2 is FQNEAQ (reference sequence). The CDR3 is CASSLQPESSYNEQFF. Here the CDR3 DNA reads TGTGCCAGCAGCTTACAGCCGGAGAGCTCCTACAATGAGCAGTTCTTC.

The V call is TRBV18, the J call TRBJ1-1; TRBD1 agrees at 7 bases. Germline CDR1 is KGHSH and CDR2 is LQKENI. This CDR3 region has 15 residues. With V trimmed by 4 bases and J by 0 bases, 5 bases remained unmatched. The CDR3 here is CASSRRQGLNTEAFF. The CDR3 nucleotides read TGTGCCAGCTCACGCCGACAGGGCCTGAACACTGAAGCTTTCTTT.

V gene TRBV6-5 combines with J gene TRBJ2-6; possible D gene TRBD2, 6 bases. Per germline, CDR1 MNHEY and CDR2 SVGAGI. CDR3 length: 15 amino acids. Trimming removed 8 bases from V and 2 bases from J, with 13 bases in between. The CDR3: CASEAGGAGANVLTF. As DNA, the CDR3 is TGTGCCAGCGAGGCCGGCGGGGCTGGGGCCAACGTCCTGACTTTC.

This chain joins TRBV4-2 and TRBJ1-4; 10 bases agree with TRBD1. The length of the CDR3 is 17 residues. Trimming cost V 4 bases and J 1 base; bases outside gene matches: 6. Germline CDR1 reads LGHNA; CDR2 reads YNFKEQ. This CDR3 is CASSPRGQGQTNEKLFF. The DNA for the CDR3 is TGTGCCAGCAGCCCACGGGGACAGGGGCAAACTAATGAAAAACTGTTTTTT.

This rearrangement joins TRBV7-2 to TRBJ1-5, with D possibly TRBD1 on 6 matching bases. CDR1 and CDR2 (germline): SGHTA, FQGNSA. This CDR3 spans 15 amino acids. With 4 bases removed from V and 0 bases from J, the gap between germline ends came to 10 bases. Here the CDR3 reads CASSYRTDSNQPQHF. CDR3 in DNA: TGTGCCAGCAGCTATAGGACAGATAGCAATCAGCCCCAGCATTTT. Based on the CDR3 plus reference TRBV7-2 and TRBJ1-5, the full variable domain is GAGVSQSPSNKVTEKGKDVELRCDPISGHTALYWYRQSLGQGLEFLIYFQGNSAPDKSGLPSDRFSAERTGGSVSTLTIQRTQQEDSAVYLCASSYRTDSNQPQHFGDGTRLSIL.

This CDR3 is CASSVEGRMNTEAFF. CDR3 in DNA: TGTGCCAGCAGCGTAGAAGGACGGATGAACACTGAAGCTTTCTTT. The gene calls are TRBV9 and TRBJ1-1, with unresolved D. Germline CDR1 SGDLS, CDR2 YYNGEE. Trimming shortened V by 0 bases and J by 0 bases, and 9 bases separated the two germline ends. This CDR3 has 15 residues. Full variable domain (remainder filled in from reference TRBV9 and TRBJ1-1): DSGVTQTPKHLITATGQRVTLRCSPRSGDLSVYWYQQSLDQGLQFLIQYYNGEERAKGNILERFSAQQFPDLHSELNLSSLELGDSALYFCASSVEGRMNTEAFFGQGTRLTVV.

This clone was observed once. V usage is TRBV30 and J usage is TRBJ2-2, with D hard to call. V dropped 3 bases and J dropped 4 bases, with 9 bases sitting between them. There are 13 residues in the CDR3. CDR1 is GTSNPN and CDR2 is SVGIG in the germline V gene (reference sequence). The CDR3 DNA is TGTGCCTGGAGGTATCTAGGCACCGGGGAGCTGTTTTTT. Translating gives CAWRYLGTGELFF. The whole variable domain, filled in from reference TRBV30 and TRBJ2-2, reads SQTIHQWPATLVQPVGSPLSLECTVEGTSNPNLYWYRQAAGRGLQLLFYSVGIGQISSEVPQNLSASRPQDRQFILSSKKLLLSDSGFYLCAWRYLGTGELFFGEGSRLTVL.

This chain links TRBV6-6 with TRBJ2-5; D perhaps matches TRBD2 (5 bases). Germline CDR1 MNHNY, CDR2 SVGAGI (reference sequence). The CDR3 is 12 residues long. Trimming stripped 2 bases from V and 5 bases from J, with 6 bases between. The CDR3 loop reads CASSYEGETQYF. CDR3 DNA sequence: TGTGCCAGCAGTTACGAGGGTGAGACCCAGTACTTC.

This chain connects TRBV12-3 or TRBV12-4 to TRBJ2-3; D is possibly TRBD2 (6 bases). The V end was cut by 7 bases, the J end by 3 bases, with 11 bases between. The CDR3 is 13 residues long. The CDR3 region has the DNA TGTGCCAGCACCCAGGGACTGACAGATACGCAGTATTTT. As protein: CASTQGLTDTQYF.

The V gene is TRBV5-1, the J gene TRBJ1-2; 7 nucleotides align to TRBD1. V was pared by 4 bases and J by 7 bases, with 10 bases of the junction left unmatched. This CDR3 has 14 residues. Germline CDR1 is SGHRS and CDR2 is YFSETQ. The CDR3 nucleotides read TGCGCCAGCAGCCCGGGACAGAAAAACGGTGGCTACACCTTC. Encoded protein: CASSPGQKNGGYTF.

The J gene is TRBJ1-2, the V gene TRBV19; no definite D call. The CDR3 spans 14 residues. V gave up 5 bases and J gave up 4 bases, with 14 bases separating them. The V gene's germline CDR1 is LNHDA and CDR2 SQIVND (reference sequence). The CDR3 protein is CASSPPRSGYGYTF. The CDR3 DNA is TGTGCCAGTAGTCCCCCGAGGTCTGGCTATGGCTACACCTTC.

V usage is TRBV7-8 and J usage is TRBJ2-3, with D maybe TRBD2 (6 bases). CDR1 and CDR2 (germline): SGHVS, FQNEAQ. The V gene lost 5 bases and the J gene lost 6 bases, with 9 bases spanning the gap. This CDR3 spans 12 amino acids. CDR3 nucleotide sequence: TGTGCCAGCAGCCGACTAGGGGATACGCAGTATTTT. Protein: CASSRLGDTQYF.

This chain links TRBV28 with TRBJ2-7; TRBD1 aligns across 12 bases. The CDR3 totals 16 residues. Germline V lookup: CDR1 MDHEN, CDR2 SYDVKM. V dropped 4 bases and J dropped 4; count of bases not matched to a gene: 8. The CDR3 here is CASSSSGTGGGYEQYF. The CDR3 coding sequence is TGTGCCAGCAGTTCCTCCGGGACAGGGGGCGGATACGAGCAGTACTTC.

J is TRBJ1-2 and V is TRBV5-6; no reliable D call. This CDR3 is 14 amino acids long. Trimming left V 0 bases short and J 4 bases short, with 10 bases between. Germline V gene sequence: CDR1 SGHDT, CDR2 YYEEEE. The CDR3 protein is CASSLVSGSYGYTF. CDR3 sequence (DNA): TGTGCCAGCAGCTTGGTTTCGGGAAGCTATGGCTACACCTTC.

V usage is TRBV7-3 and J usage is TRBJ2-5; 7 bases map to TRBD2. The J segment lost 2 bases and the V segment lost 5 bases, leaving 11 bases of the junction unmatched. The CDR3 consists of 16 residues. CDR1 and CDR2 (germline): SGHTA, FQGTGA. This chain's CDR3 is CASSPTGLVVQETQYF. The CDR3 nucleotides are TGTGCCAGCAGCCCCACCGGACTAGTGGTTCAAGAGACCCAGTACTTC.

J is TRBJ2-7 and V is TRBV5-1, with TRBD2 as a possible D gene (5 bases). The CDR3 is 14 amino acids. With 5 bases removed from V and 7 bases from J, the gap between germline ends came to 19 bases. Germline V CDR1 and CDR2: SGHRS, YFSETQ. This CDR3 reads CASREAILRGEQYF. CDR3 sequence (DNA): TGCGCCAGCAGAGAGGCGATCCTACGGGGAGAGCAGTACTTC.

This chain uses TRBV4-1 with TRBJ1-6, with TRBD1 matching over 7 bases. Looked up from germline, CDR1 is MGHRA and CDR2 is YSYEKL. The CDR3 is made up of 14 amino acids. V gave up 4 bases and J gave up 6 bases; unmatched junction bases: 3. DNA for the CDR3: TGCGCCAGCAGCCCATCAGGGGGTAATTCACCCCTCCACTTT. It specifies CASSPSGGNSPLHF.